A single sample is the source of the 3 T cell receptor beta chains below, sequenced in a study of graft-versus-host responses after intestinal transplantation. Generated by immunoSEQ multiplex PCR, the TCRdb table keeps only in-frame clones and is missing some. The table has about 130,000 clones, approximately 90% seen once; the top ten hold roughly 0.16%. Which antigens these TCRs recognize remains unknown. This specimen was unstimulated CD4+ T cells sorted from spleen or lymph node cells, taken before intestinal transplant. The receptors shown here come from a human donor who received an intestinal transplant.

The V call is TRBV11-3, the J call TRBJ2-1; no clear D. CDR3 length equals 11 residues. Germline V gives CDR1 SGHNT, CDR2 YENEEA. Between the trimmed V and J ends, which lost 3 bases and 9 bases, there was a span of 6 bases. CDR3 coding DNA: TGTGCCAGCAGCTTTAGCACTGAGCAGTTCTTC. It yields the protein CASSFSTEQFF.

The chain couples TRBV4-1 to TRBJ2-5; maybe TRBD1 (6 bases). The V end lost 4 bases, the J end lost 6 bases, and 18 bases lay between the germline ends. CDR1 and CDR2 (germline): MGHRA, YSYEKL. The CDR3 loop spans 15 amino acids. CDR3 region: CASSPGQKVGKTQYF. The CDR3, as DNA: TGCGCCAGCAGCCCTGGACAGAAAGTGGGGAAGACCCAGTACTTC.

The chain recombines TRBV5-1 with TRBJ2-3; D possibly corresponds to TRBD2 (6 bases). V dropped 4 bases and J dropped 0 bases, with 9 bases sitting between them. The CDR3 extends over 14 amino acids. Germline CDR1 SGHRS, CDR2 YFSETQ. This CDR3 is CASSAGTSTDTQYF. CDR3 DNA: TGCGCCAGCAGCGCCGGGACTAGCACAGATACGCAGTATTTT.